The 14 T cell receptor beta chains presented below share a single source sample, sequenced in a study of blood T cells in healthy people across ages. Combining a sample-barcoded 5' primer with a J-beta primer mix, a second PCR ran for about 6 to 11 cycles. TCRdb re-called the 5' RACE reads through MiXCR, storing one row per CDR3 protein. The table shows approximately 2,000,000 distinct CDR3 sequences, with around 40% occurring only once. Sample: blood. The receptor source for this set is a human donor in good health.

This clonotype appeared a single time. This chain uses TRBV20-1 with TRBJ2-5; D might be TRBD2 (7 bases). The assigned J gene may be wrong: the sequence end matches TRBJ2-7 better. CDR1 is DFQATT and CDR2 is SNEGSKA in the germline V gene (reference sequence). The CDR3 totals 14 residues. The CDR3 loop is CSAYSRGGTYEQYF. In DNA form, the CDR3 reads TGCAGTGCTTACTCTAGGGGGGGAACTTACGAGCAGTACTTC.

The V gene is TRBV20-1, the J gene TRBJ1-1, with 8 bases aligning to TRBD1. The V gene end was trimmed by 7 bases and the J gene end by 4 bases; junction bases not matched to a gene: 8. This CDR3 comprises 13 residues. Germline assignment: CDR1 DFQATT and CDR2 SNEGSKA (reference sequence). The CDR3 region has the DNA TGCAGTGGGCGACAGGGGTTGGCCACTGAAGCTTTCTTT. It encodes CSGRQGLATEAFF.

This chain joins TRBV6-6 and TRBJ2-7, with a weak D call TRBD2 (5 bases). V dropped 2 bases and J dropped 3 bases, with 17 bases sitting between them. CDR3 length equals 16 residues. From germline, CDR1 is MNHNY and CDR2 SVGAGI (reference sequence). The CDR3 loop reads CASSYTASLEDYEQYF. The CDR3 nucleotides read TGTGCCAGCAGTTACACGGCTAGCCTTGAAGACTACGAGCAGTACTTC.

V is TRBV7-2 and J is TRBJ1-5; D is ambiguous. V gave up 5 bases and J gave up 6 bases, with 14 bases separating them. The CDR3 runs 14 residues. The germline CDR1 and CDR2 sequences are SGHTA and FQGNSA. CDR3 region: CASSHDPWSQPQHF. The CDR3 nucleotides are TGTGCCAGCAGCCACGACCCCTGGAGTCAGCCCCAGCATTTT.

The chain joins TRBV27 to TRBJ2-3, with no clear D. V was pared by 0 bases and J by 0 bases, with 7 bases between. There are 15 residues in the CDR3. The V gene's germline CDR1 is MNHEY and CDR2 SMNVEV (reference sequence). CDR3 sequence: CASSLSAESTDTQYF. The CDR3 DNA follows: TGTGCCAGCAGTTTATCGGCGGAGAGCACAGATACGCAGTATTTT.

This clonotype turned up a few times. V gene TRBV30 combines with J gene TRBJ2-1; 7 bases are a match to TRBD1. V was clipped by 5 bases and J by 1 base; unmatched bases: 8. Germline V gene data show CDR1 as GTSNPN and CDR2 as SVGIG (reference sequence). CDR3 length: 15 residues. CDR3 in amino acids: CAWGPLRGSYNEQFF. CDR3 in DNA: TGTGCCTGGGGTCCCCTCAGGGGGTCCTACAATGAGCAGTTCTTC.

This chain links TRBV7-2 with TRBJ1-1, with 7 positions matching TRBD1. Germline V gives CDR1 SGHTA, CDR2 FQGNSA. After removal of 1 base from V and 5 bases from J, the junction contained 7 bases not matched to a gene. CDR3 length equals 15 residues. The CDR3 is CASSLVGTATTEAFF. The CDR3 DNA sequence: TGTGCCAGCAGCTTAGTCGGGACAGCTACTACTGAAGCTTTCTTT. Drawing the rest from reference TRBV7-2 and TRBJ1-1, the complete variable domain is GAGVSQSPSNKVTEKGKDVELRCDPISGHTALYWYRQSLGQGLEFLIYFQGNSAPDKSGLPSDRFSAERTGGSVSTLTIQRTQQEDSAVYLCASSLVGTATTEAFFGQGTRLTVV.

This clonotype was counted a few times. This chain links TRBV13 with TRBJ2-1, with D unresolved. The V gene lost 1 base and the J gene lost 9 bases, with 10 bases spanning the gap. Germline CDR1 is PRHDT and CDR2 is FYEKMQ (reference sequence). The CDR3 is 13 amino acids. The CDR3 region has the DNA TGTGCCAGCAGCTTAGTGGGGTCTTCTGAGCAGTTCTTC. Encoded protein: CASSLVGSSEQFF.

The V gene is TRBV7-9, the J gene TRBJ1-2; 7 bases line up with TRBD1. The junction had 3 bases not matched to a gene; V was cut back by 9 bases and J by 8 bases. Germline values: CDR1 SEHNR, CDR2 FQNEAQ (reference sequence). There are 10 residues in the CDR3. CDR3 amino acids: CASGQEGYTF. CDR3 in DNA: TGTGCCAGTGGACAGGAGGGCTACACCTTC. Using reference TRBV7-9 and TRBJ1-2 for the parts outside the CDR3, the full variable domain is DTGVSQNPRHKITKRGQNVTFRCDPISEHNRLYWYRQTLGQGPEFLTYFQNEAQLEKSRLLSDRFSAERPKGSFSTLEIQRTEQGDSAMYLCASGQEGYTFGSGTRLTVV.

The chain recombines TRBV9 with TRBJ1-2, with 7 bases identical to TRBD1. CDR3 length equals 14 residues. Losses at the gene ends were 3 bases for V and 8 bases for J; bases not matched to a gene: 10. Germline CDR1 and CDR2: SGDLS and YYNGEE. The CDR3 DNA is TGTGCCAGCAGCGGCTCAGGGGGTCGTATCGGCTACACCTTC. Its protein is CASSGSGGRIGYTF.

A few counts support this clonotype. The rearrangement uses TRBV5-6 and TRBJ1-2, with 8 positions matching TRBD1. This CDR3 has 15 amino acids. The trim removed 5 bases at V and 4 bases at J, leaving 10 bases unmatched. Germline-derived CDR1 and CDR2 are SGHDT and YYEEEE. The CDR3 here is CASRLRTGFSYGYTF. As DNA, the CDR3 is TGTGCCAGCAGGTTAAGGACAGGGTTTAGCTATGGCTACACCTTC.

This CDR3 reads CASSEEVRYGYTF. CDR3 coding DNA: TGTGCCAGCAGTGAAGAGGTCCGCTATGGCTACACCTTC. The V and J genes are TRBV2 and TRBJ1-2; D is unresolved. This CDR3 spans 13 amino acids. Germline V lookup: CDR1 SNHLY, CDR2 FYNNEI. V was trimmed by 1 base and J by 4 bases, leaving 7 bases between them.

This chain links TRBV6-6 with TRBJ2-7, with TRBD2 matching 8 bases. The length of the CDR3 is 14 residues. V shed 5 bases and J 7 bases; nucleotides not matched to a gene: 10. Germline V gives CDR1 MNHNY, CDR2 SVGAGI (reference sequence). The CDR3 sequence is CASSPGLVESEQYF. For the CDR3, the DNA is TGTGCCAGCAGTCCGGGACTAGTCGAATCTGAGCAGTACTTC.

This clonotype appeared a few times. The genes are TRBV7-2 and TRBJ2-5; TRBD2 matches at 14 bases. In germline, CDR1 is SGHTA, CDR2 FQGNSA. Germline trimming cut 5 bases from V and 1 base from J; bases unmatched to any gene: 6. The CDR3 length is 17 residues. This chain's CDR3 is CASSTGTSGGSQETQYF. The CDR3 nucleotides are TGTGCCAGCAGCACGGGGACTAGCGGGGGTTCCCAAGAGACCCAGTACTTC.